Following are 10 T cell receptor beta chains from one sample sequenced in a study of human T cells and chemical hapten exposure. TCRdb re-derived calls from the RACE reads in MiXCR, one entry per CDR3 protein. The repertoire holds more than 300,000 distinct CDR3 sequences, approximately 5% seen once, with 2% to 3% in the top ten. Time point specified: pre-sensitization, week 0. The treatment here: therapeutic diphenylcyclopropenone sensitization with weekly scalp DPC. This specimen was whole blood, taken in connection with sensitization to the hapten diphenylcyclopropenone (DPC). The source of these receptors is a woman in her forties or fifties with alopecia areata. Some clones in this sample may be carry-over from other donors' samples.

This clonotype was seen ten or more times. V and J are TRBV5-6 and TRBJ2-2, with 7 bases matching TRBD1. The germline V gene encodes CDR1 SGHDT and CDR2 YYEEEE. With 4 bases clipped from V and 6 bases from J, the junction kept 3 bases outside the gene matches. The CDR3 extends over 13 amino acids. This chain's CDR3 is CASSPGTAGELFF. Written as DNA, the CDR3 is TGTGCCAGCAGCCCAGGGACAGCCGGGGAGCTGTTTTTT.

This clonotype was seen a few times. The chain has TRBV29-1 and TRBJ2-1; 7 positions match TRBD2. There are 14 residues in the CDR3. Germline V gene sequence: CDR1 SQVTM, CDR2 ANQGSEA. After removal of 6 bases from V and 5 bases from J, the junction contained 10 bases not matched to a gene. The CDR3 bases are TGCAGCGTCGCGACTAGCCCAATGGACAATGAGCAGTTCTTC. Protein: CSVATSPMDNEQFF.

V and J are TRBV7-9 and TRBJ2-3, with 8 bases lining up with TRBD2. V was pared by 5 bases and J by 4 bases, with 11 bases of the junction left unmatched. Germline values: CDR1 SEHNR, CDR2 FQNEAQ (reference sequence). This CDR3 spans 16 amino acids. The CDR3 nucleotides read TGTGCCAGCAGCCCACGTTTCGGGGGGGCCTCAGATACGCAGTATTTT. Encoded protein: CASSPRFGGASDTQYF.

Many counts were recorded for this clonotype. The chain combines TRBV6-5 with TRBJ2-7, with unresolved D. Trimming stripped 2 bases from V and 2 bases from J, with 7 bases between. The CDR3 covers 13 residues. Germline CDR1 MNHEY, CDR2 SVGAGI. CDR3 loop: CASSYGQPYEQYF. The CDR3 DNA sequence: TGTGCCAGCAGTTACGGGCAGCCCTACGAGCAGTACTTC.

In its sample, this clonotype was seen many times. The genes are TRBV13 and TRBJ2-3, with D unresolved. V lost 5 bases to trimming and J lost 2 bases, with 17 bases between them. Germline V gene lookup returns CDR1 PRHDT and CDR2 FYEKMQ (reference sequence). The CDR3 covers 16 residues. CDR3 bases: TGTGCCAGCAGCAACTCAACTAAAACCTACACAGATACGCAGTATTTT. This gives the protein CASSNSTKTYTDTQYF.

In its sample, this clonotype was seen many times. The V gene is TRBV6-5, the J gene TRBJ2-5, with D possibly TRBD1 on 6 matching bases. Germline CDR1 is MNHEY and CDR2 is SVGAGI. The CDR3 totals 16 residues. Trimming removed 3 bases from V and 5 bases from J, with 19 bases in between. The DNA of the CDR3 is TGTGCCAGCAGTTATTCGTCCTCAGGGGTCAAGGAGACCCAGTACTTC. Encoded protein: CASSYSSSGVKETQYF.

This clonotype came up many times. The rearrangement joins TRBV6-5 to TRBJ1-6, with 8 bases fitting TRBD1. Trimming took 0 bases from V and 5 from J; bases not matched to a gene: 3. The CDR3 loop spans 16 amino acids. CDR1 is MNHEY and CDR2 is SVGAGI in the germline V gene. CDR3 loop: CASSYSSGGHNSPLHF. CDR3 bases: TGTGCCAGCAGTTACTCGTCAGGGGGCCATAATTCACCCCTCCACTTT.

In its sample, this clonotype ranks as medium-sized. J is TRBJ2-7 and V is TRBV27; weak D call: TRBD1 (5 bases). CDR1 MNHEY and CDR2 SMNVEV come from the germline V gene (reference sequence). Trimming cost V 2 bases and J 3 bases, with 14 bases left between them. The CDR3 is 15 amino acids. Here the CDR3 reads CASSLHTGSHYEQYF. CDR3 DNA sequence: TGTGCCAGCAGTTTACATACAGGTTCCCACTACGAGCAGTACTTC.

This clonotype was observed many times. V and J are TRBV7-2 and TRBJ1-1; no clear D. The germline V gene encodes CDR1 SGHTA and CDR2 FQGNSA. The CDR3 totals 14 residues. V was trimmed by 1 base and J by 2 bases, leaving 8 bases between them. CDR3 DNA: TGTGCCAGCAGCTTAGGAGGAGGCAACACTGAAGCTTTCTTT. Translating gives CASSLGGGNTEAFF.

This chain links TRBV12-3 or TRBV12-4 with TRBJ1-1; D is undetermined. The CDR3 is made up of 10 amino acids. The germline V and J ends were trimmed by 3 bases and 4 bases, with 0 bases remaining between them. In nucleotides, the CDR3 is TGTGCCAGCAGTTTCACTGAAGCTTTCTTT. It codes for CASSFTEAFF.